The text below deals with one TCR beta chain. The germline gives CDR1 MNHEY, CDR2 SMNVEV (reference sequence). The CDR3 has 15 amino acids. Trimming stripped 4 bases from V and 0 bases from J, with 7 bases between. Then a second PCR, running about 7 to 11 cycles, was carried out with a sample-barcoded 5' primer and a J-beta primer mix. Using its own MiXCR run on the 5' RACE reads, TCRdb lists one record per CDR3 protein. Of 1.2 million to 1.5 million distinct CDR3 sequences detected, around 59% appear once; the ten largest clones hold over 6.5%. The sample is drawn from a study of blood T cells in healthy people across ages.

The V gene is TRBV27, the J gene TRBJ2-6; D might be TRBD2 (5 bases). This clonotype was obtained from a man aged 18 to 29 in good health. Sequencing used blood. CDR3 coding DNA: TGTGCCAGCAGTTGGGAGAGCTCTGGGGCCAACGTCCTGACTTTC. Amino acid sequence: CASSWESSGANVLTF.